Each of the 8 T cell receptor beta chains below was sequenced from the same sample in a study of monozygotic twins with inflammatory bowel disease. TCRdb reanalyzed the 5' RACE reads, giving one entry per CDR3 protein sequence and no DNA. The table for this sample gives 300,000 to 400,000 distinct CDR3 sequences. The sequenced sample was blood. The receptors were gathered from a human donor with ulcerative colitis or Crohn's disease, or a healthy co-twin of an affected twin (not recorded which).

The chain has TRBV20-1 and TRBJ2-7; absent DNA, TCRdb's TRBD1 call cannot be checked. The CDR3 length is 14 residues. Germline V lookup: CDR1 DFQATT, CDR2 SNEGSKA (reference sequence). The CDR3 reads CSARTGTGMIEQYF.

The rearrangement joins TRBV10-2 to TRBJ2-7. Germline V CDR1 and CDR2: WSHSY, SAAADI. The CDR3 runs to 12 residues. CDR3 residues: CASSDGSYEQYF.

The CDR3 protein is CASSQEYSPLHF. V and J are TRBV4-1 and TRBJ1-6. Germline CDR1 MGHRA, CDR2 YSYEKL. This CDR3 has 12 residues.

The V call is TRBV24-1, the J call TRBJ2-7; the TCRdb call, TRBD1, lacks DNA for checking. The CDR3 is 17 amino acids. The germline V gene has CDR1 KGHDR and CDR2 SFDVKD. The CDR3 loop is CATSDLPTGHPLYEQYF.

The chain's CDR3 is CSAAAFSRDTQYF. V usage is TRBV20-1 and J usage is TRBJ2-3; TCRdb reports TRBD1, a call that lacks DNA to check it against. This CDR3 comprises 13 residues. Germline lookup yields CDR1 DFQATT and CDR2 SNEGSKA (reference sequence).

This chain links TRBV20-1 with TRBJ2-2; TCRdb outputs TRBD1, but without DNA this stays unchecked. Germline V gene lookup returns CDR1 DFQATT and CDR2 SNEGSKA (reference sequence). The CDR3 contains 15 residues. The chain's CDR3 is CSATRDRLIPGELFF.

V usage is TRBV6-5 and J usage is TRBJ2-1; TCRdb's assignment of TRBD1 cannot be checked, as there is no DNA. Germline CDR1 and CDR2: MNHEY and SVGAGI. This CDR3 spans 18 amino acids. CDR3 region: CASSYTPRQALSYNEQFF.

The V gene is TRBV12-3 or TRBV12-4, the J gene TRBJ2-3; there is no DNA to check the TCRdb D call of TRBD2. CDR3 size: 16 residues. CDR3 residues: CASSFRLAGVPDTQYF.